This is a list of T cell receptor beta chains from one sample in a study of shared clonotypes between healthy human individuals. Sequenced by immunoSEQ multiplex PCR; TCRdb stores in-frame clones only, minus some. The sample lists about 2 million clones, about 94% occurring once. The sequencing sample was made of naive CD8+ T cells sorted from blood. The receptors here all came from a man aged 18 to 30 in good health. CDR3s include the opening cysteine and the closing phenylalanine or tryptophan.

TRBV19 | CASSILARSNYGYTF
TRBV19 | CASSPAARTGAYNEQFF
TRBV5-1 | CASSLALAGELTGELFF
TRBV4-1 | CASSQGRGYEKLFF
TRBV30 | CAWSPGSKDEKLFF
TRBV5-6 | CASSRDRGPEQYF
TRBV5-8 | CASSLGSGRAVPYYEQYF
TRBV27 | CASSLLASRGTDTQYF
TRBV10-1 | CASSATRDRDTQYF
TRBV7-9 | CASTVGAFEAFF
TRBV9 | CASSLGVSTDTQYF
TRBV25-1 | CASSEIGDPQETQYF
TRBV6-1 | CASSSLRESGDEQFF
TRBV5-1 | CASRSGRLNTEAFF
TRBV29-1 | CSVEGPVSSGPHRAYEQYF
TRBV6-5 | CASSYLIGGPTEAFF
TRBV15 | CATSREGGYLGYTF
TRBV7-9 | CASSAGLAGVVSTGELFF
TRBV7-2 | CASSLAPREGGYEQYF
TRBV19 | CASSISGTGAPGTDTQYF
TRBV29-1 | CSAMGQGTEAFF
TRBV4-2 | CASSQDIGTGVGGYTF
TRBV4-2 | CASSQDYGGIADTQYF
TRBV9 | CASSLEGTDLYEQYF
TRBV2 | CASGSGSSYEQYF
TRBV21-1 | CASSKVPAVYGYTF
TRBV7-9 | CASSLVYTGELFF
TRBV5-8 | CASSPRPGELFF
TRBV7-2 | CASSLTGFSNQPQHF
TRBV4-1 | CASRLLAEGADTQYF
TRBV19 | CASSPGGSSYEQYF
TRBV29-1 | CSVADYEQYF
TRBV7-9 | CASSTDRAHEQYF
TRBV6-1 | CASSEALAQYEQYF
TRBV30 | CAWSVGQGEGETQYF
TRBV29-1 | CSVTPGLGQETQYF
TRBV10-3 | CAISDGGNYGELFF
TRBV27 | CASSLVGTGGSYTF
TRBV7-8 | CASSLAGQVYGYTF
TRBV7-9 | CASTPPLSETQYF
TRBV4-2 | CASSQGPGYEQYF
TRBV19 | CASSLGTGLDEQFF
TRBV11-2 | CASSRSGTSGSAEQFF
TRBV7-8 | CASSADAGGVGTYEQYF
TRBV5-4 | CASSLVSTGAGELFF
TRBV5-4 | CASSSGAGYEQYF
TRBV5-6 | CASSLGAQDTQYF
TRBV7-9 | CASSFSGTGNEKLFF
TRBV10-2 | CASGGDRDTGELFF
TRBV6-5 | CASSYNRVNTEAFF
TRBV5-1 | CASSLSAAAYNEQFF
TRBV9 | CASSVGTSGQETQYF
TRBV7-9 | CASSLVATGGEAFF
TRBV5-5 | CASSAAYTPMETQYF
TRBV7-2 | CASSRTDTYEQYF
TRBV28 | CASREGDTEAFF
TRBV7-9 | CASSLAQGLNYGYTF
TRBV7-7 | CASSLGGNEKLFF
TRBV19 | CASSVGRTGELFF